The present entry profiles one T cell receptor beta chain with its context. The trim removed 4 bases at V and 5 bases at J, leaving 7 bases unmatched. Germline V gene sequence: CDR1 MNHEY, CDR2 SMNVEV (reference sequence). This CDR3 contains 16 residues. MiXCR, run by TCRdb on the RT-PCR reads, gives a single entry per CDR3 protein. The sample has about 680,000 distinct CDR3 sequences; approximately 15% are singletons. The rearrangement links TRBV27 to TRBJ2-2; 10 bases align to TRBD1. The sequenced material came from memory CD4+ T cells from blood. The receptor's source is a female donor in good health, serving as a healthy control. The CDR3 reads CASSWGTGVETGELFF. The DNA of the CDR3 is TGTGCCAGCAGTTGGGGGACAGGGGTAGAAACCGGGGAGCTGTTTTTT.